The source of this TCR beta chain is a study of shared clonotypes between healthy human individuals. Terminally differentiated effector memory CD45RA+ cells were excluded by CCR7 positive selection of CD45RO-negative cells. Sequenced by immunoSEQ multiplex PCR; TCRdb stores in-frame clones only, minus some. The sample has around 2,000,000 clones, about 95% seen once. The specimen sequenced was naive CD8+ T cells sorted from blood. The receptor was derived from a man younger than 30 in good health.

The CDR3 reads CASSLPGQGLDTQYF. CDR3 in DNA: TGCGCCAGCAGCTTACCCGGACAGGGCCTAGATACGCAGTATTTT. This chain connects TRBV5-1 to TRBJ2-3; 8 nucleotides agree with TRBD1. CDR3 length: 15 amino acids. The V gene's germline CDR1 is SGHRS and CDR2 YFSETQ. Trimming took 2 bases from V and 5 from J; bases not matched to a gene: 7. Full variable domain (missing parts from reference TRBV5-1 and TRBJ2-3): KAGVTQTPRYLIKTRGQQVTLSCSPISGHRSVSWYQQTPGQGLQFLFEYFSETQRNKGNFPGRFSGRQFSNSRSEMNVSTLELGDSALYLCASSLPGQGLDTQYFGPGTRLTVL.